This TCR beta chain was documented in a study of PD-L1 blockade in urothelial cancer. Germline assignment: CDR1 MGHRA and CDR2 YSYEKL. This CDR3 spans 15 amino acids. Unmatched junction bases numbered 8, after V lost 3 bases and J lost 4 bases. The assay was immunoSEQ multiplex PCR, and TCRdb's table has in-frame clones only and misses some. The sample contains about 74,000 clones, under 90% of which appear only once. Time point noted: pretreatment peripheral blood. This sequence was found in a man in his 70s with urothelial cancer. V is TRBV4-1 and J is TRBJ2-7; 8 bases are a match to TRBD2. The input for sequencing was PBMCs, taken around atezolizumab (anti-PD-L1) treatment. The CDR3, as DNA: TGCGCCAGCAGCCAGTGGGATAGCGGGGCTTACGAGCAGTACTTC. As protein: CASSQWDSGAYEQYF.